Listed below are T cell receptor beta chains from one sample, sequenced in a study of blood T cell repertoires in COVID-19. Profiling relied on immunoSEQ multiplex PCR, and the TCRdb table lists in-frame clones only, not all of them. This table has about 140,000 clones, 80% appearing once. The sample consisted of peripheral blood. These receptors all come from a man between 65 and 85 years old who had recovered from COVID-19. CDR3s include the opening cysteine and the closing phenylalanine or tryptophan.

V: TRBV24-1
J: TRBJ1-2
CDR3: CATRKGRDSYGYTF

V: TRBV7-8
J: TRBJ1-2
CDR3: CASSLRGIGGYTF

V: TRBV29-1
J: TRBJ2-1
CDR3: CSAVTAGGRWDNEQFF

V: TRBV28
J: TRBJ1-1
CDR3: CASRLAGGQNTEAFF

V: TRBV7-2
J: TRBJ1-1
CDR3: CASSLAHGGATEAFF

V: TRBV27
J: TRBJ2-1
CDR3: CASSLYLVDEQFF

V: TRBV12-3/TRBV12-4
J: TRBJ2-7
CDR3: CASSFGSYEQYF

V: TRBV7-2
J: TRBJ2-4
CDR3: CASSVGLAPVAKNIQYF

V: TRBV4-2
J: TRBJ1-6
CDR3: CASSQPGGPNSPLHF

V: TRBV11-3
J: TRBJ2-7
CDR3: CASGDSNSYEQYF

V: TRBV19
J: TRBJ1-2
CDR3: CASSIRDRESPNYGYTF